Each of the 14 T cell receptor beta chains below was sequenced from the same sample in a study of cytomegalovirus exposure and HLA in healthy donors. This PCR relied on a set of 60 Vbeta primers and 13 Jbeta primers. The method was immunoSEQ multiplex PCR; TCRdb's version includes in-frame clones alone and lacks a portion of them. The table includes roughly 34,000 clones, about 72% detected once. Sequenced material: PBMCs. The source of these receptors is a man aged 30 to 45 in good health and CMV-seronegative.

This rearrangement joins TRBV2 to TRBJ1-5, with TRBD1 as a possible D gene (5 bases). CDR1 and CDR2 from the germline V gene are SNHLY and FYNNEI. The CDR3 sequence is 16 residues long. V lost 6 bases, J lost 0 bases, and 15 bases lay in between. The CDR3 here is CASRGLSDPSNQPQHF. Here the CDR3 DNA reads TGTGCCAGCAGGGGACTGTCGGACCCTAGCAATCAGCCCCAGCATTTT.

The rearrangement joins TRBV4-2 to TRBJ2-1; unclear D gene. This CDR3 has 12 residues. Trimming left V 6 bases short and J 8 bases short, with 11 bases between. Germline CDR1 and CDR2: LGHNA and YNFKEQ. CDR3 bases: TGTGCCAGCAGTCACGCCGGTGATGAGCAGTTCTTC. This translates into CASSHAGDEQFF.

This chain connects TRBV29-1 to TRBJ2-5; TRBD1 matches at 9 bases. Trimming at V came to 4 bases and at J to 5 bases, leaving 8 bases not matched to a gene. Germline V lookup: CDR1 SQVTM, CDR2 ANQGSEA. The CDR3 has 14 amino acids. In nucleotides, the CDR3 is TGCAGCGTTGTTACAGGGGGCGCGGGGGAGACCCAGTACTTC. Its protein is CSVVTGGAGETQYF.

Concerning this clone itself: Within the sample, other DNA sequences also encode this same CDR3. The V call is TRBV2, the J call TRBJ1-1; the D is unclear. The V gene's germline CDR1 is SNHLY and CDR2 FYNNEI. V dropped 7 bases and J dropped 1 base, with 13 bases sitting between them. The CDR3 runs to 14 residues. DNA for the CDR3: TGTGCCAGCACTAGAACTGCAGAGAACACTGAAGCTTTCTTT. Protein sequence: CASTRTAENTEAFF.

The CDR3 loop is CASSVAGMDNSPLHF. In DNA, the CDR3 is TGTGCCAGCAGTGTAGCAGGGATGGATAATTCACCCCTCCACTTT. V is TRBV6-4 and J is TRBJ1-6; tentatively, D is TRBD1 (5 bases). Trimming left V 4 bases short and J 5 bases short, with 12 bases between. The CDR3 is 15 amino acids. The germline V gene has CDR1 MRHNA and CDR2 SNTAGT.

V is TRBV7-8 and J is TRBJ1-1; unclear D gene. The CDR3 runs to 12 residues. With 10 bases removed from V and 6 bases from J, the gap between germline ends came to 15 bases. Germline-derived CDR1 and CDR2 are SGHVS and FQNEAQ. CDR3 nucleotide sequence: TGTGCCATCGGCGGTGGAGGGCCTGAAGCTTTCTTT. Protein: CAIGGGGPEAFF.

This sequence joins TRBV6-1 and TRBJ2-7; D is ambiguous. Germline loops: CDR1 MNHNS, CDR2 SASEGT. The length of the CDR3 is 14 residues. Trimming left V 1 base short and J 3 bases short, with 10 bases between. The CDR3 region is CASSEGGRYYEQYF. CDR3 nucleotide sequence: TGTGCCAGCAGTGAAGGAGGAAGATACTACGAGCAGTACTTC.

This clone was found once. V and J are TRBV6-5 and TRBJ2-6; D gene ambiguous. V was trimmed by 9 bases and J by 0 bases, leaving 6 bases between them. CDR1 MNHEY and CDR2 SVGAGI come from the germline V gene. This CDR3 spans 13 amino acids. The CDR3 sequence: CASTPSGANVLTF. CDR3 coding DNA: TGTGCCAGTACACCCTCTGGGGCCAACGTCCTGACTTTC.

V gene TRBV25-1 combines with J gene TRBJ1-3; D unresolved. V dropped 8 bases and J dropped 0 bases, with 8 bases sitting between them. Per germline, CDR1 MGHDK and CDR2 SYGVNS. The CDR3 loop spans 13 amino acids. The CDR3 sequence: CASRRSSGNTIYF. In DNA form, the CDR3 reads TGTGCCAGCCGAAGGAGCTCTGGAAACACCATATATTTT.

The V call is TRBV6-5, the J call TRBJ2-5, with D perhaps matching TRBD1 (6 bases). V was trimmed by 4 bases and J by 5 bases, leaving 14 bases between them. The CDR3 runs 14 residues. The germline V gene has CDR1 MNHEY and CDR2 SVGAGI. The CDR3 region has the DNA TGTGCCAGCAGTTTAACAGGGTTTGGGGAGACCCAGTACTTC. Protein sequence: CASSLTGFGETQYF.

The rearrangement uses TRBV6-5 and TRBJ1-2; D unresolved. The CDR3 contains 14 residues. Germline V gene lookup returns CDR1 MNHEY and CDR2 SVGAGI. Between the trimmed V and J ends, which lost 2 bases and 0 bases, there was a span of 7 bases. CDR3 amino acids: CASSYGQANYGYTF. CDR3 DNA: TGTGCCAGCAGTTACGGCCAGGCTAACTATGGCTACACCTTC.

This CDR3 reads CASTIGQGAAYEQYF. CDR3 DNA sequence: TGTGCCAGCACCATAGGACAGGGGGCAGCCTACGAGCAGTACTTC. The chain carries TRBV5-4 and TRBJ2-7, with 11 bases aligning to TRBD1. Germline CDR1 SGHNT, CDR2 YYREEE (reference sequence). Trimming removed 6 bases from V and 2 bases from J; junction bases left unmatched: 7. CDR3 size: 15 residues.

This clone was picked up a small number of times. The CDR3 nucleotides read TGCGCCAGCAGCCCCCTATTGGCAGGGAATAGGCACGAGCAGTACTTC. Its protein is CASSPLLAGNRHEQYF. The chain is built from TRBV4-1 and TRBJ2-7; weak D call: TRBD1 (5 bases). Germline loops: CDR1 MGHRA, CDR2 YSYEKL. The CDR3 consists of 16 residues. V gave up 4 bases and J gave up 5 bases, with 21 bases separating them.

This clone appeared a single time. CDR3: CASGRLVMETQYF. DNA for the CDR3: TGTGCCAGTGGGAGACTAGTAATGGAGACCCAGTACTTC. This rearrangement joins TRBV6-1 to TRBJ2-5, with a weak D call TRBD2 (6 bases). This CDR3 is built from 13 residues. V gave up 9 bases and J gave up 5 bases, with 16 bases separating them. Looked up from germline, CDR1 is MNHNS and CDR2 is SASEGT.